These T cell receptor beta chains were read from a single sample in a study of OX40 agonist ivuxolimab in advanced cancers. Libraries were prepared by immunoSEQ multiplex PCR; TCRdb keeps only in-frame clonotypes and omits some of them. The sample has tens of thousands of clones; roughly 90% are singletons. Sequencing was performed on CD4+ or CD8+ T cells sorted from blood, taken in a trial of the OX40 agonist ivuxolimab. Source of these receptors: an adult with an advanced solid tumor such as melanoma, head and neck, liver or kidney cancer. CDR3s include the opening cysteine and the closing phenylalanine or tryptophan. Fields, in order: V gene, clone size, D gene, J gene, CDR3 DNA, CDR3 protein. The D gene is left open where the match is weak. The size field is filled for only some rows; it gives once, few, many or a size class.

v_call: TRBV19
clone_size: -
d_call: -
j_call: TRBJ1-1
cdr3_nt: TGTGCCAGTAGACCAGGTAACACTGAAGCTTTCTTT
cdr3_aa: CASRPGNTEAFF

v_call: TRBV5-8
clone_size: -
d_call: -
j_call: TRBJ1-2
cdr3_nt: TGTGCCAGCAGCTTGAGTCCGGACGGAAACTATGGCTACACCTTC
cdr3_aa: CASSLSPDGNYGYTF

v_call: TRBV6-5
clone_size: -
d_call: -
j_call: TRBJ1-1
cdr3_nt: TGTGCCAGCAGTCAAGCCAGGAACACTGAAGCTTTCTTT
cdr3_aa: CASSQARNTEAFF

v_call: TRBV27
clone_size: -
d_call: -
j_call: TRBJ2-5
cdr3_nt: TGTGCCAGCAGCCTTGCACAGGGGACCCAGTACTTC
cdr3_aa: CASSLAQGTQYF

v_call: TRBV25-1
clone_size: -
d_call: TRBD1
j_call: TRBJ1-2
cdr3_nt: TGTGCCAGCACCCTGACAGGGAACTATGGCTACACCTTC
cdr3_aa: CASTLTGNYGYTF

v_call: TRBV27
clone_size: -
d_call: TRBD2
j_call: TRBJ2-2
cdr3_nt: TGTGCCAGCAGTTTATCAGGCCTAGCGGGGGGGATCGGGGAGCTGTTTTTT
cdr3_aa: CASSLSGLAGGIGELFF

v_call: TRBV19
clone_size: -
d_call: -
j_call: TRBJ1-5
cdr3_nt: TGTGCCAGTAGTATCCGGACAGCTAGCAATCAGCCCCAGCATTTT
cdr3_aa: CASSIRTASNQPQHF

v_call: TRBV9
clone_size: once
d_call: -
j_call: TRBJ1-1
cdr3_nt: TGTGCCAGCAGCGTAGTACCCAGAGGGGATACCACTGAAGCTTTCTTT
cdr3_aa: CASSVVPRGDTTEAFF

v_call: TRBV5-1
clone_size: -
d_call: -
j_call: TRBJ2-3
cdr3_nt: TGCGCCAGCAGCTTGTCCAGTTCTAGCACAGATACGCAGTATTTT
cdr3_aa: CASSLSSSSTDTQYF

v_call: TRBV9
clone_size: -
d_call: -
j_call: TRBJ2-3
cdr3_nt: TGTGCCAGCAGCCCAAGCCCCACAGATACGCAGTATTTT
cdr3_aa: CASSPSPTDTQYF

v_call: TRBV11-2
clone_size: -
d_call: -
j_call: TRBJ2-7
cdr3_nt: TGTGCCAGCAGCGGCCGTGCAGGCGGATCCTACGAGCAGTACTTC
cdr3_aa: CASSGRAGGSYEQYF

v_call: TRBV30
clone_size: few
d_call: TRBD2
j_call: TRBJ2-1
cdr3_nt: TGTGCCTGGGACGGCGGGGGGCCGGGCAATGAGCAGTTCTTC
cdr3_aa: CAWDGGGPGNEQFF

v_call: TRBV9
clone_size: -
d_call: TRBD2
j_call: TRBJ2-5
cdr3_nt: TGTGCCAGCAGCGATAGCGGGGGGGCTGGGGAGACCCAGTACTTC
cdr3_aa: CASSDSGGAGETQYF

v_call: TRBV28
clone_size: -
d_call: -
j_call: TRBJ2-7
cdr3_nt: TGTGCCAGCAGTTCCACTGGAAGGTACGAGCAGTACTTC
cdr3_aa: CASSSTGRYEQYF

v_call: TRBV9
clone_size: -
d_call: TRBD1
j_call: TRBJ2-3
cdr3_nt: TGTGCCAGCAGCGTCCGGGGACAGAGCACAGATACGCAGTATTTT
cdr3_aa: CASSVRGQSTDTQYF

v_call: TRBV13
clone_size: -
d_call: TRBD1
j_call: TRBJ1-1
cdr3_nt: TGTGCCAGCAGCTCGCCGGGGACAGGGGAACGGGCTTTCTTT
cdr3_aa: CASSSPGTGERAFF

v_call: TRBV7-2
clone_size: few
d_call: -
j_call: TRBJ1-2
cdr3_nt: TGTGCCAGCAGCTTAACGGCAGGGAACTATGGCTACACCTTC
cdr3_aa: CASSLTAGNYGYTF

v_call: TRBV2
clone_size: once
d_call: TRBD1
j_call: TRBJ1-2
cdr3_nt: TGTGCCAGCAGTGAGTCAGGGACAGGGGCAGATGGCTACACCTTC
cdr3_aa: CASSESGTGADGYTF

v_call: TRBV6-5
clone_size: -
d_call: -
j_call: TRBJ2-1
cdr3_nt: TGTGCCAGCAGTTACGGTTCAGGCAGACAGTTCTTC
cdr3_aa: CASSYGSGRQFF

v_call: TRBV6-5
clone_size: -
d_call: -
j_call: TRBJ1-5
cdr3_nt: -
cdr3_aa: CASSSSAGGNQPQHF

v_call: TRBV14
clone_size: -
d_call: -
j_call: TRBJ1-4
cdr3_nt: TGTGCCAGCAGCCAGTACCTAGGGCTCGGAGAAAAACTGTTTTTT
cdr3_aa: CASSQYLGLGEKLFF

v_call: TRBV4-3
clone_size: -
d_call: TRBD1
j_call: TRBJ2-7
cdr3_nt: TGCGCCAGCAGCCAATGGGGACAGGGGGGACTTTACGAGCAGTACTTC
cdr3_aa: CASSQWGQGGLYEQYF

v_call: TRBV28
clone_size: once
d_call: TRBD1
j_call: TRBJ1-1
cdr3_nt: TGTGCCATTTTTGAACAGGGGGCGGACACTGAAGCTTTCTTT
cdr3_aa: CAIFEQGADTEAFF

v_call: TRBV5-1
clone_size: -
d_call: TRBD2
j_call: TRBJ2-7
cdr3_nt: TGCGCCAGCAGCCCGACTAGCTCCGAGCAGTACTTC
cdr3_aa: CASSPTSSEQYF

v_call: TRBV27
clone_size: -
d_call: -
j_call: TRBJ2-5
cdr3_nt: TGTGCCAGCAGTTTATCCCCTCCGGCCGGACTGGGCCGCGCGAACCTAGGAATTGGGACCCAGTACTTC
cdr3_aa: CASSLSPPAGLGRANLGIGTQYF

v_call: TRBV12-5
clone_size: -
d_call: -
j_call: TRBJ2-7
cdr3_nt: TGTGCTAGTGCCCTGGGGGACTCCTACGAGCAGTACTTC
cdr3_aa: CASALGDSYEQYF